A single sample is the source of the 7 T cell receptor beta chains below, sequenced in a study of spatial heterogeneity in lung cancer. Described time point: sample taken at primary tumor resection. TCRdb called the 5' RACE reads again in MiXCR, with one record for every CDR3 protein. The table shows some 80,000 distinct CDR3 sequences, with approximately 8.1% occurring only once. Specimen: PBMCs, collected at surgery. The receptors derive from a male donor with early-stage non-small cell lung cancer.

This chain connects TRBV2 to TRBJ2-5, with D unresolved. The V and J ends lost 7 bases and 2 bases respectively, with 14 bases between them. CDR1 is SNHLY, CDR2 FYNNEI, per germline. CDR3 size: 14 residues. CDR3 loop: CASTSRAGQETQYF. Written as DNA, the CDR3 is TGTGCCAGCACCTCCAGAGCAGGACAAGAGACCCAGTACTTC.

The sample holds many counts of this clonotype. The gene calls are TRBV20-1 and TRBJ1-1; tentatively, D is TRBD1 (6 bases). CDR3 length: 15 amino acids. Germline V gives CDR1 DFQATT, CDR2 SNEGSKA (reference sequence). V lost 0 bases, J lost 5 bases, and 16 bases lay in between. The CDR3 DNA is TGCAGTGCTAGAGATCGAAGGGGGGGAGAGACTGAAGCTTTCTTT. Amino acids: CSARDRRGGETEAFF.

The J gene is TRBJ2-2, the V gene TRBV2; D is ambiguous. The CDR3 runs to 13 residues. CDR1 is SNHLY and CDR2 is FYNNEI in the germline V gene. Trimming stripped 6 bases from V and 2 bases from J, with 7 bases between. The CDR3 nucleotides are TGTGCCAGCAGCGGGCTTAACACCGGGGAGCTGTTTTTT. It encodes CASSGLNTGELFF.

There are a few counts of this clonotype. The J gene is TRBJ1-1, the V gene TRBV12-3 or TRBV12-4; possibly TRBD1 for D (6 bases). CDR3 length equals 16 residues. The V gene lost 3 bases and the J gene lost 6 bases, with 20 bases spanning the gap. As DNA, the CDR3 is TGTGCCAGCAGTTTGTCAGGGGTCGAGGGTAACCCTGAAGCTTTCTTT. Protein product: CASSLSGVEGNPEAFF.

The table lists this clonotype with many counts. V and J are TRBV4-1 and TRBJ1-4; possible D gene TRBD1, 5 bases. Germline assignment: CDR1 MGHRA and CDR2 YSYEKL. CDR3 length: 12 residues. With 8 bases removed from V and 8 bases from J, the gap between germline ends came to 12 bases. The CDR3 protein is CASRQGEEKLFF. The CDR3, as DNA: TGCGCCAGCCGTCAGGGTGAAGAAAAACTGTTTTTT.

This clonotype was found a few times. The chain combines TRBV5-6 with TRBJ1-1; 7 positions agree with TRBD1. The germline CDR1 and CDR2 sequences are SGHDT and YYEEEE. The CDR3 runs 13 residues. The V gene end was trimmed by 0 bases and the J gene end by 5 bases; junction bases not matched to a gene: 1. CDR3 sequence: CASSLEGATEAFF. In nucleotides, the CDR3 is TGTGCCAGCAGCTTGGAGGGGGCTACTGAAGCTTTCTTT.

This clonotype occurred many times. This rearrangement joins TRBV10-3 to TRBJ2-7, with 8 nucleotides matching TRBD2. This CDR3 comprises 14 residues. Germline V lookup: CDR1 ENHRY, CDR2 SYGVKD. The V and J ends lost 10 bases and 3 bases, in that order; junction bases with no gene match: 11. CDR3 protein: CATSGGSGNYEQYF. CDR3 sequence (DNA): TGTGCCACCTCGGGAGGTAGCGGGAACTACGAGCAGTACTTC.